Following are 23 T cell receptor beta chains from one sample sequenced in a study of T-cell memory formation after mild COVID-19. Each CDR3 protein gets one entry after TCRdb re-called the 5' RACE reads with MiXCR. The sample has 400,000 to 500,000 distinct CDR3 sequences; 20% are singletons. The specimen was PBMCs or a T cell subset sorted from them (not recorded which). These receptors came from an adult woman who had mild COVID-19 (a few samples of this study predate the infection). Cell type and time point are not known.

The V gene is TRBV6-2 or TRBV6-3, the J gene TRBJ1-1; no reliable D call. CDR3 length equals 12 residues. The V gene lost 6 bases and the J gene lost 5 bases, with 10 bases spanning the gap. Germline V gives CDR1 MNHEY, CDR2 SVGEGT. The CDR3 here is CASRDGRTEAFF. CDR3 in DNA: TGTGCCAGCAGAGACGGACGGACTGAAGCTTTCTTT.

This clonotype was counted a few times. V gene TRBV29-1 combines with J gene TRBJ1-1; the D is unclear. Trimming pared 1 base from V and 1 base from J, leaving 4 bases between. The length of the CDR3 is 12 residues. CDR1 and CDR2 (germline): SQVTM, ANQGSEA. Here the CDR3 DNA reads TGCAGCGTTGAAGGAGGGAACACTGAAGCTTTCTTT. It specifies CSVEGGNTEAFF.

This clonotype turned up a few times. The V gene is TRBV7-3, the J gene TRBJ2-1; no reliable D call. This CDR3 has 14 residues. From germline, CDR1 is SGHTA and CDR2 FQGTGA. Between the trimmed V and J ends, which lost 5 bases and 8 bases, there was a span of 16 bases. This CDR3 is CASSLRTPPDEQFF. CDR3 in DNA: TGTGCCAGCAGCCTGCGGACCCCACCGGATGAGCAGTTCTTC.

The chain joins TRBV9 to TRBJ2-3; D not certain. The germline V gene encodes CDR1 SGDLS and CDR2 YYNGEE. V shed 0 bases and J shed 0 bases, with 11 bases lying between them. The CDR3 consists of 16 residues. CDR3 loop: CASSVGGASSTDTQYF. The DNA of the CDR3 is TGTGCCAGCAGCGTAGGAGGTGCATCCAGCACAGATACGCAGTATTTT.

This clonotype was recorded many times. CDR3 sequence: CASSQAGAKNIQYF. The CDR3, as DNA: TGTGCCAGCAGCCAAGCGGGAGCCAAAAACATTCAGTACTTC. The chain couples TRBV3-1 to TRBJ2-4; D ambiguous. V was shortened by 1 base and J by 0 bases, with 4 bases between the two germline ends. The length of the CDR3 is 14 residues. Looked up from germline, CDR1 is LGHDT and CDR2 is YNNKEL (reference sequence).

The rearrangement links TRBV5-1 to TRBJ2-7, with 7 bases matching TRBD1. The germline V gene encodes CDR1 SGHRS and CDR2 YFSETQ. The CDR3 has 14 residues. Trimming cost V 4 bases and J 0 bases; bases outside gene matches: 4. As DNA, the CDR3 is TGCGCCAGCAGCAGAGGGACAGACTCCTACGAGCAGTACTTC. It is translated as CASSRGTDSYEQYF.

V gene TRBV29-1 combines with J gene TRBJ1-3; no clear D gene. V was cut by 6 bases and J by 4 bases, with 13 bases left in between. Looked up from germline, CDR1 is SQVTM and CDR2 is ANQGSEA. The CDR3 has 13 residues. CDR3 DNA: TGCAGCGTCCAATGGGCGGGAGGAAACACCATATATTTT. It yields the protein CSVQWAGGNTIYF.

The chain recombines TRBV12-3 or TRBV12-4 with TRBJ1-2; unclear D gene. The CDR3 has 15 residues. V lost 8 bases and J lost 1, with 17 bases in between. CDR3 nucleotide sequence: TGTGCCAGCTATGACCGGGGTCAACTTAACTATGGCTACACCTTC. Translation: CASYDRGQLNYGYTF.

This sequence joins TRBV14 and TRBJ2-1; 8 nucleotides line up with TRBD2. CDR3 length: 16 residues. Germline V gene lookup returns CDR1 SGHDN and CDR2 FVKESK. Trimming removed 5 bases from V and 1 base from J; junction bases left unmatched: 7. This chain's CDR3 is CASSLAGRRSYNEQFF. CDR3 DNA sequence: TGTGCCAGCAGCTTAGCGGGGAGGAGGTCCTACAATGAGCAGTTCTTC.

This chain links TRBV7-9 with TRBJ2-2; maybe TRBD2 (5 bases). CDR3 size: 12 residues. V was cut by 8 bases and J by 7 bases, with 11 bases left in between. Germline V CDR1 and CDR2: SEHNR, FQNEAQ (reference sequence). Here the CDR3 DNA reads TGTGCCAGCTTTCGGGAAGGCGGGGAGCTGTTTTTT. This codes for CASFREGGELFF.

The CDR3 DNA reads TGTGCCAGCAGCTTAGATCAGTGGACCCCGGGGCACACTGAAGCTTTCTTT. Its protein is CASSLDQWTPGHTEAFF. The genes are TRBV11-2 and TRBJ1-1; a weak D match, TRBD1 (5 bases). V lost 0 bases and J 3 bases, leaving 17 bases between the germline ends. The CDR3 has 17 amino acids. CDR1 is SGHAT, CDR2 FQNNGV, per germline.

This chain's CDR3 is CASSSPNAEAFF. The CDR3 DNA reads as TGTGCCAGCAGTTCACCTAATGCAGAAGCTTTCTTT. The chain employs TRBV12-3 or TRBV12-4 and TRBJ1-1; D is undetermined. The CDR3 extends over 12 amino acids. Trimming stripped 4 bases from V and 8 bases from J, with 11 bases between.

The chain employs TRBV5-1 and TRBJ2-1; TRBD2 matches 10 bases. The V segment lost 1 base and the J segment 4 bases; nucleotides outside the gene matches: 8. This CDR3 is 17 amino acids long. Germline CDR1 reads SGHRS; CDR2 reads YFSETQ. The CDR3 reads CASSLQSTSGNYNEQFF. CDR3 DNA: TGCGCCAGCAGCTTGCAGTCCACTAGCGGGAATTACAATGAGCAGTTCTTC.

J is TRBJ1-2 and V is TRBV19, with D maybe TRBD1 (6 bases). With 3 bases removed from V and 8 bases from J, the gap between germline ends came to 16 bases. The CDR3 extends over 14 amino acids. CDR1 is LNHDA and CDR2 is SQIVND in the germline V gene (reference sequence). The CDR3 reads CASSIAGAPGGYTF. Here the CDR3 DNA reads TGTGCCAGTAGTATCGCGGGGGCGCCGGGGGGCTACACCTTC.

This clonotype has a count of ten or more. This chain joins TRBV30 and TRBJ2-1, with a weak D call TRBD2 (6 bases). The V end was cut by 3 bases, the J end by 10 bases, with 16 bases between. In germline, CDR1 is GTSNPN, CDR2 SVGIG (reference sequence). CDR3 length: 13 residues. The CDR3 nucleotides are TGTGCCTGGAGCCGGGACCCCGGGAGAGAGCAGTTCTTC. Residues: CAWSRDPGREQFF.

This clonotype has a handful of counts. This chain joins TRBV3-1 and TRBJ2-7; 7 positions match TRBD2. V gave up 4 bases and J gave up 0 bases; unmatched junction bases: 3. The germline CDR1 and CDR2 sequences are LGHDT and YNNKEL (reference sequence). The CDR3 runs to 14 residues. This CDR3 is CASSRGLVSYEQYF. DNA of the CDR3: TGTGCCAGCAGCCGAGGACTAGTCTCCTACGAGCAGTACTTC.

This clonotype was counted only a few times. The chain joins TRBV25-1 to TRBJ2-1; D may correspond to TRBD1 or TRBD2 (6 bases each). Germline V gene sequence: CDR1 MGHDK, CDR2 SYGVNS. The CDR3 spans 16 residues. V lost 7 bases and J 0 bases, leaving 16 bases between the germline ends. The CDR3 is CASIGVGGSSYNEQFF. The CDR3 DNA sequence: TGTGCCAGCATTGGGGTCGGGGGCTCCTCCTACAATGAGCAGTTCTTC.

The V gene is TRBV7-9, the J gene TRBJ1-1; possibly TRBD1 for D (5 bases). There are 13 residues in the CDR3. Trimming pared 3 bases from V and 6 bases from J, leaving 11 bases between. In germline, CDR1 is SEHNR, CDR2 FQNEAQ (reference sequence). CDR3 coding DNA: TGTGCCAGCAGCTTCGGAGGGGAATCTGAAGCTTTCTTT. Translation: CASSFGGESEAFF.

CDR3 sequence reads: CASSHTGQQETQYF. Here the CDR3 DNA reads TGTGCCAGCAGCCATACGGGACAGCAAGAGACCCAGTACTTC. The V and J genes are TRBV14 and TRBJ2-5; TRBD1 matches at 7 bases. The CDR3 loop spans 14 amino acids. With V trimmed by 3 bases and J by 2 bases, 3 bases remained unmatched. Germline lookup yields CDR1 SGHDN and CDR2 FVKESK.

This clonotype was found a few times. The genes are TRBV18 and TRBJ1-1; no clear D. V dropped 2 bases and J dropped 0 bases, with 13 bases sitting between them. CDR1 is KGHSH, CDR2 LQKENI, per germline. The CDR3 is made up of 16 amino acids. The CDR3 here is CASSPETVVMNTEAFF. For the CDR3, the DNA is TGTGCCAGCTCACCAGAAACAGTGGTCATGAACACTGAAGCTTTCTTT.

In its sample, this clonotype was seen a few times. The genes are TRBV5-6 and TRBJ1-4; possible D gene TRBD1, 5 bases. CDR1 SGHDT and CDR2 YYEEEE come from the germline V gene. The CDR3 has 15 amino acids. V was trimmed by 1 base and J by 8 bases, leaving 15 bases between them. CDR3 protein: CASSLTGQGGEKLFF. The CDR3 DNA reads TGTGCCAGCAGCTTGACGGGGCAGGGAGGCGAAAAACTGTTTTTT.

This clonotype came up a few times. The chain carries TRBV7-9 and TRBJ1-3; TRBD1 agrees at 9 bases. The V and J ends lost 5 bases and 4 bases, in that order; junction bases with no gene match: 6. This CDR3 has 15 amino acids. Germline loops: CDR1 SEHNR, CDR2 FQNEAQ (reference sequence). CDR3 residues: CASSVTGGNGNTIYF. CDR3 nucleotides: TGTGCCAGCAGCGTTACAGGGGGCAACGGAAACACCATATATTTT. The full variable domain, in which reference TRBV7-9 and TRBJ1-3 provide the parts outside the CDR3, is DTGVSQNPRHKITKRGQNVTFRCDPISEHNRLYWYRQTLGQGPEFLTYFQNEAQLEKSRLLSDRFSAERPKGSFSTLEIQRTEQGDSAMYLCASSVTGGNGNTIYFGEGSWLTVV.

V gene TRBV24-1 combines with J gene TRBJ2-1; D is undetermined. Trimming took off 4 bases at V and 3 bases at J, with 15 bases between the two ends. In germline, CDR1 is KGHDR, CDR2 SFDVKD. This CDR3 is built from 16 residues. Here the CDR3 reads CATSDLTPSGYNEQFF. The CDR3, as DNA: TGTGCCACCAGTGACCTAACACCTTCGGGCTACAATGAGCAGTTCTTC.